The 12 T cell receptor beta chains reported below all come from one sample, sequenced in a study of stem cell transplantation in POMP-related autoinflammatory disease. Here immunoSEQ multiplex PCR was the method, and the copy in TCRdb shows in-frame clones only, minus some. The sample holds some 65,000 clones, approximately 91% seen once. This specimen consisted of CD4+ T cells from PBMCs, obtained after stem cell transplantation. The receptors stem from a human patient with POMP-related autoinflammation and immune dysregulation (PRAID). Among the T cells, some may be from the graft donor.

The chain couples TRBV18 to TRBJ1-1, with 7 bases that match TRBD1. The CDR3 consists of 16 residues. CDR1 is KGHSH, CDR2 LQKENI, per germline. With V trimmed by 1 base and J by 1 base, 6 bases remained unmatched. The CDR3 DNA follows: TGTGCCAGCTCACCACGCGACAGGGTTCCGAACACTGAAGCTTTCTTT. It specifies CASSPRDRVPNTEAFF.

This clone was counted a single time. This chain joins TRBV6-5 and TRBJ2-7, with D possibly TRBD1 on 6 matching bases. Deletions cut 6 bases from V and 0 bases from J, with 15 bases between. CDR1 is MNHEY, CDR2 SVGAGI, per germline. The CDR3 runs to 15 residues. The CDR3 DNA sequence: TGTGCCAGCAGCCGGACAGCTACAAGCTCCTACGAGCAGTACGTC. Translation gives CASSRTATSSYEQYV.

The chain uses TRBV2 and TRBJ1-1, with 9 bases lining up with TRBD1. The V gene end was trimmed by 8 bases and the J gene end by 4 bases; junction bases not matched to a gene: 5. Germline V gene lookup returns CDR1 SNHLY and CDR2 FYNNEI. The CDR3 consists of 13 residues. CDR3 DNA: TGTGCCAGCTCCAGACAGGGGGTCACTGAAGCTTTCTTT. As protein: CASSRQGVTEAFF.

The rearrangement uses TRBV19 and TRBJ2-6; TRBD1 aligns across 7 bases. The V gene end was trimmed by 6 bases and the J gene end by 1 base; junction bases not matched to a gene: 9. The length of the CDR3 is 17 residues. Germline-derived CDR1 and CDR2 are LNHDA and SQIVND (reference sequence). The DNA for the CDR3 is TGTGCCAGTAGGAAAACAGGGGCGGCATCTGGGGCCAACGTCCTGACTTTC. As protein: CASRKTGAASGANVLTF. Looking up the rest from reference TRBV19 and TRBJ2-6 gives the full variable domain: DGGITQSPKYLFRKEGQNVTLSCEQNLNHDAMYWYRQDPGQGLRLIYYSQIVNDFQKGDIAEGYSVSREKKESFPLTVTSAQKNPTAFYLCASRKTGAASGANVLTFGAGSRLTVL.

This chain joins TRBV29-1 and TRBJ2-1, with 15 bases matching TRBD2. The CDR3 sequence is 14 residues long. The germline V gene has CDR1 SQVTM and CDR2 ANQGSEA. J lost 7 bases, V lost 7 bases, and 5 bases had no gene match. The CDR3 is CSAPGLAGGNEQFF. For the CDR3, the DNA is TGCAGCGCTCCGGGACTAGCGGGAGGAAATGAGCAGTTCTTC.

V gene TRBV28 combines with J gene TRBJ1-4; TRBD1 might be the D (5 bases). This CDR3 has 13 residues. V lost 5 bases and J lost 5, with 9 bases in between. Germline CDR1 reads MDHEN; CDR2 reads SYDVKM. CDR3 protein: CASSGAPNEKLFF. The CDR3 coding sequence is TGTGCCAGCAGTGGGGCGCCGAATGAAAAACTGTTTTTT.

The chain links TRBV7-6 to TRBJ2-7; 10 nucleotides align to TRBD1. Germline values: CDR1 SGHVS, CDR2 FNYEAQ. V shed 4 bases, J shed 3 bases, and the junction held 3 bases outside the gene matches. The length of the CDR3 is 14 residues. The CDR3 reads CASSWGQGNYEQYV. The CDR3 DNA follows: TGTGCCAGCAGCTGGGGACAGGGGAACTACGAGCAGTACGTC.

The chain has TRBV7-8 and TRBJ2-1; the match to TRBD2 covers 7 bases. J lost 7 bases, V lost 0 bases, and 0 bases had no gene match. The CDR3 is made up of 13 amino acids. Looked up from germline, CDR1 is SGHVS and CDR2 is FQNEAQ. The CDR3 loop reads CASSLAGGNEQFF. The CDR3 DNA reads TGTGCCAGCAGCTTAGCGGGGGGGAATGAGCAGTTCTTC.

In its sample, this clone was seen a few times. V usage is TRBV28 and J usage is TRBJ2-7; the match to TRBD1 covers 8 bases. Germline V gives CDR1 MDHEN, CDR2 SYDVKM. The CDR3 has 13 residues. The V gene end was trimmed by 6 bases and the J gene end by 12 bases; junction bases not matched to a gene: 13. Here the CDR3 reads CASSTAADRGRYF. The CDR3 region has the DNA TGTGCCAGCAGCACCGCGGCCGACAGGGGAAGGTACTTC.

This clone appeared a few times. The chain has TRBV6-5 and TRBJ1-6; no reliable D call. V lost 2 bases and J 7 bases, leaving 15 bases between the germline ends. This CDR3 spans 16 amino acids. Germline CDR1 is MNHEY and CDR2 is SVGAGI. CDR3 DNA sequence: TGTGCCAGCAGTTACACTAAGTGGGCGGAAAATTCACCCCTCCACTTT. Translation: CASSYTKWAENSPLHF.

This chain uses TRBV2 with TRBJ2-1; the match to TRBD1 covers 7 bases. CDR1 is SNHLY, CDR2 FYNNEI, per germline. The length of the CDR3 is 18 residues. The V gene end was trimmed by 4 bases and the J gene end by 1 base; junction bases not matched to a gene: 13. CDR3 nucleotide sequence: TGTGCCAGCAGTGGAAGGGGCAGATCAGGGGGTTCCTACAATGAGCAGTTCTTC. The encoded protein is CASSGRGRSGGSYNEQFF.

The chain has TRBV6-5 and TRBJ2-6; D is ambiguous. The CDR3 consists of 14 residues. Germline V gene data show CDR1 as MNHEY and CDR2 as SVGAGI. V lost 6 bases and J 3 bases, leaving 9 bases between the germline ends. CDR3 DNA sequence: TGTGCCAGCAGGAGAGACCGTGGGGCCAACGTCCTGACTTTC. Protein product: CASRRDRGANVLTF.